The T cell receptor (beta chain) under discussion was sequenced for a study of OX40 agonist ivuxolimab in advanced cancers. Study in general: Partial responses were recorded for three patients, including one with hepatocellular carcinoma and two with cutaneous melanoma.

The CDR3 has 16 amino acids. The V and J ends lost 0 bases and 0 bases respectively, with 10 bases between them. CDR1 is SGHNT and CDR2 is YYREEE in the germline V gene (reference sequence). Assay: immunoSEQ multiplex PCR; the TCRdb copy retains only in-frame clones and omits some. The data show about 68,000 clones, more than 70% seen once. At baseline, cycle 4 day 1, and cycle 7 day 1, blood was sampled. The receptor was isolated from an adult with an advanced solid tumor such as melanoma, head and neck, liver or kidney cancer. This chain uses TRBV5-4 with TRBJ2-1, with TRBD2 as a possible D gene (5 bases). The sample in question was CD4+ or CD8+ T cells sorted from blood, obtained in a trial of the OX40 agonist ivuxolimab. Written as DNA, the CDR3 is TGTGCCAGCAGCTTGGGAAGCCGGGGCTCCTACAATGAGCAGTTCTTC. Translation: CASSLGSRGSYNEQFF.